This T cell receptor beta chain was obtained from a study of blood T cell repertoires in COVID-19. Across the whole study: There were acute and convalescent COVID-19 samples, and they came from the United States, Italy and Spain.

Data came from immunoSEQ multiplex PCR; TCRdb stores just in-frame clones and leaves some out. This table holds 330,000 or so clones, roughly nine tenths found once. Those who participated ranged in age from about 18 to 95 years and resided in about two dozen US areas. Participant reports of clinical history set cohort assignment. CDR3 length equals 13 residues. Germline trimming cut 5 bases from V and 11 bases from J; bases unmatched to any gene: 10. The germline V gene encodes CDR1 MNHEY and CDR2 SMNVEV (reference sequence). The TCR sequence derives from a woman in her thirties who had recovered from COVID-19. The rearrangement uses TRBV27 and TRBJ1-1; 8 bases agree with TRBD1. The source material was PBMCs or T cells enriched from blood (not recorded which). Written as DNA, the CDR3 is TGTGCCAGCAGTCCACTGCAGGGGGCCTGGGCTTTCTTT. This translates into CASSPLQGAWAFF.